A single sample gave rise to the 17 T cell receptor beta chains below, sequenced in a study of T cells in Graves' hyperthyroidism and ophthalmopathy. Amplification targeted TCR beta CDR3 regions from RNA transcripts. Researchers ran a first-round RT-PCR on the TCR CDR3 using the HTBI primer set. In TCRdb, the multiplex PCR reads were re-called with MiXCR into one record per CDR3 protein. The sample has hundreds of thousands of distinct CDR3 sequences, around 38% seen once. Sample: blood. These receptors originate from a man younger than 30 with Graves' hyperthyroidism.

This clonotype was seen repeatedly, ten times or more. This sequence joins TRBV19 and TRBJ1-1, with 8 nucleotides matching TRBD1. With 7 bases clipped from V and 8 bases from J, the junction kept 12 bases outside the gene matches. Germline CDR1 is LNHDA and CDR2 is SQIVND (reference sequence). The CDR3 runs to 14 residues. The CDR3 reads CASNQGQGLGEAFF. The CDR3 DNA follows: TGTGCCAGTAACCAAGGACAGGGCCTCGGGGAAGCTTTCTTT.

Concerning this clonotype itself: This sequence may be a read error, since a much larger clone differs from it by one base. The rearrangement joins TRBV10-3 to TRBJ1-1; the D is unclear. The CDR3 is 13 amino acids. The V gene lost 6 bases and the J gene lost 2 bases, with 10 bases spanning the gap. Germline lookup yields CDR1 ENHRY and CDR2 SYGVKD. CDR3 coding DNA: TGTGCCATCAGCGTCCGATTTAACACTGAAGCTTTCTTT. Its translation is CAISVRFNTEAFF.

Ten or more counts support this clonotype. The CDR3 sequence is CATGISGNTIYF. The CDR3 nucleotides read TGTGCCACCGGAATCTCTGGAAACACCATATATTTT. The chain uses TRBV25-1 and TRBJ1-3; D not resolved. This CDR3 region has 12 residues. Germline V gene data show CDR1 as MGHDK and CDR2 as SYGVNS. Trimming took 10 bases from V and 0 from J, leaving 7 bases between them.

This clonotype was found many times. The CDR3 here is CASSPIQGITLHF. In nucleotides, the CDR3 is TGTGCCAGCAGCCCAATACAGGGGATCACCCTCCACTTT. This chain joins TRBV7-2 and TRBJ1-6, with 7 bases identical to TRBD1. The CDR3 consists of 13 residues. J gave up 14 bases and V 5 bases, and 9 bases lay outside the gene matches. Germline V lookup: CDR1 SGHTA, CDR2 FQGNSA.

This clonotype has just one count. The V call is TRBV5-1, the J call TRBJ1-6; TRBD1 matches 10 bases. The trim removed 4 bases at V and 7 bases at J, leaving 8 bases unmatched. The CDR3 has 16 residues. Germline V gene sequence: CDR1 SGHRS, CDR2 YFSETQ. The CDR3 protein is CASSPDRGGGNSPLHF. In nucleotides, the CDR3 is TGCGCCAGCAGCCCGGACAGGGGGGGGGGAAATTCACCCCTCCACTTT. Using reference TRBV5-1 and TRBJ1-6 for the parts outside the CDR3, the full variable domain is KAGVTQTPRYLIKTRGQQVTLSCSPISGHRSVSWYQQTPGQGLQFLFEYFSETQRNKGNFPGRFSGRQFSNSRSEMNVSTLELGDSALYLCASSPDRGGGNSPLHFGNGTRLTVT.

In regard to this clonotype: One junction end disagrees with the germline gene, perhaps due to a read error. V gene TRBV7-2 combines with J gene TRBJ1-3, with TRBD1 as a possible D gene (5 bases). CDR3 length equals 15 residues. Per the germline V gene, CDR1 is SGHTA and CDR2 is FQGNSA. The CDR3 DNA reads TGTGACAGCAGCTTAGGAGGGACCTCTGGAAACACCATATATTTT. It yields the protein CDSSLGGTSGNTIYF.

The chain is built from TRBV7-2 and TRBJ2-7; the D gene is possibly TRBD2 (7 bases). The germline gives CDR1 SGHTA, CDR2 FQGNSA. This CDR3 contains 13 residues. The V end lost 5 bases, the J end lost 5 bases, and 13 bases lay between the germline ends. CDR3 residues: CASSTRGGNEQYF. In DNA form, the CDR3 reads TGTGCCAGCAGCACTAGGGGGGGGAACGAGCAGTACTTC.

The J gene is TRBJ2-7, the V gene TRBV12-3 or TRBV12-4, with TRBD1 matching 8 bases. This CDR3 has 13 amino acids. V gave up 3 bases and J gave up 7 bases; unmatched junction bases: 5. CDR3 loop: CASSFLDRDEQYF. As DNA, the CDR3 is TGTGCCAGCAGTTTCTTGGACAGGGATGAGCAGTACTTC.

V is TRBV5-6 and J is TRBJ2-7, with D possibly being TRBD1 (5 bases). The CDR3 runs 13 residues. Trimming took off 5 bases at V and 6 bases at J, with 15 bases between the two ends. Germline V CDR1 and CDR2: SGHDT, YYEEEE. The DNA of the CDR3 is TGTGCCAGCAGGGTTCAGGGTGGCGGCGAGCAGTACTTC. Translated: CASRVQGGGEQYF.

In this sample, this clonotype turned up a few times. V usage is TRBV7-9 and J usage is TRBJ1-5, with 7 bases fitting TRBD1. V dropped 4 bases and J dropped 5; count of bases not matched to a gene: 8. Germline CDR1 SEHNR, CDR2 FQNEAQ (reference sequence). The CDR3 is 15 amino acids. Here the CDR3 DNA reads TGTGCCAGCAGCTCTACAGGGGTTATCGATCAGCCCCAGCATTTT. It codes for CASSSTGVIDQPQHF.

The V and J genes are TRBV5-1 and TRBJ1-1; no firm D call. Germline assignment: CDR1 SGHRS and CDR2 YFSETQ. V dropped 3 bases and J dropped 2 bases, with 11 bases sitting between them. The CDR3 sequence is 14 residues long. The CDR3, as DNA: TGCGCCAGCAGCTCCGCGGGTCCCAACACTGAAGCTTTCTTT. This codes for CASSSAGPNTEAFF. Full variable domain (missing parts from reference TRBV5-1 and TRBJ1-1): KAGVTQTPRYLIKTRGQQVTLSCSPISGHRSVSWYQQTPGQGLQFLFEYFSETQRNKGNFPGRFSGRQFSNSRSEMNVSTLELGDSALYLCASSSAGPNTEAFFGQGTRLTVV.

This chain connects TRBV15 to TRBJ2-5; TRBD2 might be the D (5 bases). This CDR3 has 14 amino acids. CDR1 LNHNV and CDR2 YYDKDF come from the germline V gene (reference sequence). The V and J ends lost 6 bases and 5 bases respectively, with 16 bases between them. The CDR3 reads CATSRGSLAETQYF. The CDR3 DNA follows: TGTGCCACCAGTCGAGGCAGTTTAGCGGAGACCCAGTACTTC.

A few counts support this clonotype. The CDR3 region is CASSQTGGRTEAFF. The CDR3, as DNA: TGTGCCAGCAGCCAAACAGGGGGACGCACTGAAGCTTTCTTT. This rearrangement joins TRBV12-3 or TRBV12-4 to TRBJ1-1; 8 bases match TRBD1. The CDR3 totals 14 residues. After removal of 6 bases from V and 4 bases from J, the junction contained 7 bases not matched to a gene.

This sequence joins TRBV7-8 and TRBJ2-7, with D uncertain. The CDR3 covers 13 residues. The V gene lost 1 base and the J gene lost 6 bases, with 10 bases spanning the gap. CDR1 is SGHVS, CDR2 FQNEAQ, per germline. In DNA form, the CDR3 reads TGTGCCAGCAGCTTAGTTGTTTGGGTCGAGCAGTACTTC. Protein: CASSLVVWVEQYF. Combining the CDR3 with reference TRBV7-8 and TRBJ2-7 gives the whole variable domain GAGVSQSPRYKVAKRGQDVALRCDPISGHVSLFWYQQALGQGPEFLTYFQNEAQLDKSGLPSDRFFAERPEGSVSTLKIQRTQQEDSAVYLCASSLVVWVEQYFGPGTRLTVT.

V is TRBV7-2 and J is TRBJ1-1; 8 bases are a match to TRBD1. The CDR3 is 17 residues long. V dropped 6 bases and J dropped 1; count of bases not matched to a gene: 13. Germline V gene lookup returns CDR1 SGHTA and CDR2 FQGNSA. The CDR3 nucleotides read TGTGCCAGCAGTCCGTCCGGACAGGGCTATGAGAACACTGAAGCTTTCTTT. It translates to CASSPSGQGYENTEAFF.

This clonotype was recorded many times. The CDR3 loop is CASSMGRNNQPQHF. The CDR3 nucleotides read TGTGCCAGTAGTATGGGCAGGAACAATCAGCCCCAGCATTTT. The J gene is TRBJ1-5, the V gene TRBV19; D unresolved. There are 14 residues in the CDR3. Deletions cut 3 bases from V and 3 bases from J, with 9 bases between. Germline loops: CDR1 LNHDA, CDR2 SQIVND (reference sequence).

This clonotype was observed at least ten times. V usage is TRBV2 and J usage is TRBJ2-7; D gene ambiguous. Germline lookup yields CDR1 SNHLY and CDR2 FYNNEI. The ends were cut back, 1 base at V and 0 bases at J, with 10 bases in the middle. CDR3 length equals 15 residues. The CDR3 region has the DNA TGTGCCAGCAGTGAAGAACCGACGGGCTCCTACGAGCAGTACTTC. Protein sequence: CASSEEPTGSYEQYF. Drawing the rest from reference TRBV2 and TRBJ2-7, the complete variable domain is EPEVTQTPSHQVTQMGQEVILRCVPISNHLYFYWYRQILGQKVEFLVSFYNNEISEKSEIFDDQFSVERPDGSNFTLKIRSTKLEDSAMYFCASSEEPTGSYEQYFGPGTRLTVT.